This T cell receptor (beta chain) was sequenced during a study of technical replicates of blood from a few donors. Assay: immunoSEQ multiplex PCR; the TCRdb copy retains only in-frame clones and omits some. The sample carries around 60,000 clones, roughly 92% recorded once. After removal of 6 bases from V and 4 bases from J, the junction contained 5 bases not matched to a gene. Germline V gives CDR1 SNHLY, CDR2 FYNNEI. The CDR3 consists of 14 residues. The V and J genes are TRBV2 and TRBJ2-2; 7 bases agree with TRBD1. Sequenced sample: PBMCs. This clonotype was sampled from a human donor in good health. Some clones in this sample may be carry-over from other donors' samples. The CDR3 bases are TGTGCCAGCAGATTGACAGGGCCCACCGGGGAGCTGTTTTTT. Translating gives CASRLTGPTGELFF.